This TCR beta chain was sequenced during a study of T cell repertoires in cytomegalovirus infection. Whole-study context: CMV infection and matching HLA type were both indicated by public TCR beta signatures.

Via MiXCR, TCRdb re-called the reads, giving one row per CDR3 protein. The table records approximately 250,000 distinct CDR3 sequences, 5% to 8.5% of them present only once. This clonotype was recorded many times. Germline assignment: CDR1 SGHTA and CDR2 FQGNSA. Losses at the gene ends were 5 bases for V and 0 bases for J; bases not matched to a gene: 6. This CDR3 comprises 16 residues. This clonotype originated in a human donor in good health (CMV status not recorded). Some clones in this sample may be carry-over from other donors' samples. The source material was PBMCs. This chain joins TRBV7-2 and TRBJ2-4; TRBD1 matches 8 bases. The CDR3 nucleotides read TGTGCCAGCAGCCCGGGGACAGGTCTAGCCAAAAACATTCAGTACTTC. The encoded protein is CASSPGTGLAKNIQYF.